The present T cell receptor (beta chain) was sequenced within a study of CD8+ T cells in alopecia areata. Study findings and constraints: Relative to normal scalp, lesional scalp, especially alopecia totalis/universalis, showed higher clonality. Between patients, shared TCR sequences were less clear than in mice. This was possibly due in part to HLA diversity in the patient population.

Comments on this clone: The antigen is undetermined.

Sequencing used cDNA as its template, made by extracting RNA and reverse transcribing it. The assay was immunoSEQ multiplex PCR, and TCRdb's table has in-frame clones only and misses some. The table includes roughly 8,000 clones, 71% detected once. For about 5 patients taking part in the biomarker study, CD4+ cells were further sorted into CD25+CD127- cells. Lesional scalp punch biopsies and peripheral blood were collected from alopecia areata patients. It was from PBMCs that CD4+ and CD8+ T cells were sorted. The sequencing sample was made of CD4+ Tregs sorted from blood. The receptor was derived from a human donor with alopecia areata.

The CDR3 is CSVGGGGETQYF. As DNA, the CDR3 is TGCAGCGTTGGGGGGGGAGGGGAGACCCAGTACTTC. This chain links TRBV29-1 with TRBJ2-5; TRBD2 aligns across 7 bases. The CDR3 spans 12 residues. The germline V gene encodes CDR1 SQVTM and CDR2 ANQGSEA. V lost 4 bases, J lost 5 bases, and 4 bases stayed unmatched.